One and the same sample provided the 18 T cell receptor beta chains below, sequenced in a study of T cell responses to AZD1222 COVID-19 vaccine. Assay used: immunoSEQ multiplex PCR; TCRdb lists only in-frame clones, some missing. The sample lists 120,000 or so clones; 85% to 95% were seen once. The sequences come from peripheral blood, collected 28 days after the second AZD1222 dose. These receptors were taken from an adult who received the AZD1222 COVID-19 vaccine.

V usage is TRBV7-9 and J usage is TRBJ2-1; D not resolved. Germline V lookup: CDR1 SEHNR, CDR2 FQNEAQ (reference sequence). The V gene lost 2 bases and the J gene lost 10 bases, with 6 bases spanning the gap. This CDR3 is built from 11 residues. As DNA, the CDR3 is TGTGCCAGCAGCTTAAATGAGGAGCAGTTCTTC. Encoded protein: CASSLNEEQFF.

The chain joins TRBV27 to TRBJ2-1; 12 nucleotides match TRBD2. The CDR3 sequence is 15 residues long. V trimming: 4 bases; J trimming: 13 bases; junction bases outside the gene matches: 11. The germline V gene encodes CDR1 MNHEY and CDR2 SMNVEV (reference sequence). The CDR3 sequence: CASSSRLAGAKPQFF. In DNA form, the CDR3 reads TGTGCCAGCAGTTCCAGACTAGCGGGGGCTAAGCCTCAGTTCTTC.

V and J are TRBV11-3 and TRBJ2-2; perhaps TRBD2 as D (5 bases). Between the trimmed V and J ends, which lost 1 base and 6 bases, there was a span of 12 bases. From germline, CDR1 is SGHNT and CDR2 YENEEA. The CDR3 sequence is 15 residues long. CDR3 in amino acids: CASSLGGSAPGELFF. CDR3 DNA: TGTGCCAGCAGCTTAGGCGGGTCAGCGCCCGGGGAGCTGTTTTTT.

V gene TRBV15 combines with J gene TRBJ1-2; D not resolved. With 0 bases removed from V and 4 bases from J, the gap between germline ends came to 18 bases. Germline V CDR1 and CDR2: LNHNV, YYDKDF (reference sequence). The CDR3 covers 17 residues. The CDR3 DNA is TGTGCCACCAGCAGAGATCTTGGAGGACGGAAATTCTATGGCTACACCTTC. It yields the protein CATSRDLGGRKFYGYTF.

The V gene is TRBV6-1, the J gene TRBJ1-2; D unclear. Trimming cost V 2 bases and J 0 bases, with 7 bases left between them. Germline CDR1 reads MNHNS; CDR2 reads SASEGT. The length of the CDR3 is 14 residues. The CDR3 reads CASSEPRANYGYTF. DNA for the CDR3: TGTGCCAGCAGTGAACCCCGGGCTAACTATGGCTACACCTTC.

The rearrangement joins TRBV4-2 to TRBJ2-1; perhaps TRBD2 as D (5 bases). Trimming removed 6 bases from V and 9 bases from J, with 12 bases in between. This CDR3 comprises 12 residues. Per germline, CDR1 LGHNA and CDR2 YNFKEQ. CDR3 in DNA: TGTGCCAGCAGTGTAGGAGGCGGTGAGCAGTTCTTC. As protein: CASSVGGGEQFF.

The chain is built from TRBV6-5 and TRBJ1-1; D might be TRBD1 (6 bases). Looked up from germline, CDR1 is MNHEY and CDR2 is SVGAGI. Trimming took off 6 bases at V and 3 bases at J, with 17 bases between the two ends. CDR3 length equals 15 residues. The CDR3 sequence: CASRGNRVKDTEAFF. As DNA, the CDR3 is TGTGCCAGCAGGGGAAACAGGGTTAAGGACACTGAAGCTTTCTTT.

This sequence joins TRBV18 and TRBJ2-3; D perhaps matches TRBD1 (5 bases). V was clipped by 3 bases and J by 4 bases, with 8 bases between them. CDR3 length: 13 residues. The germline V gene has CDR1 KGHSH and CDR2 LQKENI. This CDR3 is CASSPKGADTQYF. The CDR3 DNA follows: TGTGCCAGCTCACCGAAAGGGGCAGATACGCAGTATTTT. Supplemented by reference TRBV18 and TRBJ2-3, the full variable domain reads NAGVMQNPRHLVRRRGQEARLRCSPMKGHSHVYWYRQLPEEGLKFMVYLQKENIIDESGMPKERFSAEFPKEGPSILRIQQVVRGDSAAYFCASSPKGADTQYFGPGTRLTVL.

The V and J genes are TRBV5-8 and TRBJ1-2; possibly TRBD1 for D (5 bases). The V and J ends lost 2 bases and 0 bases respectively, with 11 bases between them. The CDR3 contains 15 residues. Germline lookup yields CDR1 SGHTS and CDR2 YDEGEE. This CDR3 reads CASSLRQRSNYGYTF. CDR3 DNA: TGTGCCAGCAGCTTACGACAGAGATCTAACTATGGCTACACCTTC.

V is TRBV12-5 and J is TRBJ2-1, with D hard to call. V dropped 4 bases and J dropped 1 base, with 17 bases sitting between them. The germline V gene encodes CDR1 LGHNT and CDR2 FRNRAP. The CDR3 runs to 17 residues. CDR3 amino acids: CASGSTPSAKSYNEQFF. CDR3 nucleotide sequence: TGTGCTAGTGGTTCCACCCCCAGCGCAAAATCCTACAATGAGCAGTTCTTC.

This sequence joins TRBV11-2 and TRBJ2-5; 9 bases line up with TRBD1. In germline, CDR1 is SGHAT, CDR2 FQNNGV. There are 14 residues in the CDR3. J gave up 7 bases and V 5 bases, and 8 bases lay outside the gene matches. The CDR3 sequence: CASSTGQGKGTQYF. As DNA, the CDR3 is TGTGCCAGCAGCACGGGACAGGGAAAAGGGACCCAGTACTTC.

This chain links TRBV10-1 with TRBJ1-5, with no clear D. The V gene lost 1 base and the J gene lost 5 bases, with 3 bases spanning the gap. CDR1 is WNHNN and CDR2 is SYGVQD in the germline V gene (reference sequence). The CDR3 extends over 12 amino acids. The CDR3 DNA is TGCGCCAGCAGTGAGTTAGATCAGCCCCAGCATTTT. Amino acids: CASSELDQPQHF.

The V gene is TRBV6-4, the J gene TRBJ2-3, with TRBD2 matching over 8 bases. Germline CDR1 MRHNA, CDR2 SNTAGT. CDR3 length equals 14 residues. The trim removed 11 bases at V and 4 bases at J, leaving 11 bases unmatched. The CDR3 DNA sequence: TGTGCCGGAGGTACGGGGGGGAAGTCAGATACGCAGTATTTT. Translating it yields CAGGTGGKSDTQYF.

This clone was seen a handful of times. CDR3 protein: CASSLRGGSNYEQYF. The CDR3 DNA follows: TGTGCCAGCAGCCTTAGAGGAGGTAGTAACTACGAGCAGTACTTC. V is TRBV7-9 and J is TRBJ2-7; D may be TRBD2 (5 bases). V was pared by 5 bases and J by 3 bases, with 17 bases between. Per the germline V gene, CDR1 is SEHNR and CDR2 is FQNEAQ (reference sequence). This CDR3 has 15 residues.

The chain carries TRBV27 and TRBJ1-2, with 9 bases lining up with TRBD1. Germline V gene sequence: CDR1 MNHEY, CDR2 SMNVEV (reference sequence). Trimming took 9 bases from V and 5 from J; bases not matched to a gene: 4. This CDR3 has 12 residues. In nucleotides, the CDR3 is TGTGCCAGTCGGGACAGGGTTTATGGCTACACCTTC. It specifies CASRDRVYGYTF.

The chain has TRBV14 and TRBJ1-3; possible D gene TRBD1, 6 bases. CDR3 size: 15 residues. Germline V gene lookup returns CDR1 SGHDN and CDR2 FVKESK. V dropped 0 bases and J dropped 4 bases, with 10 bases sitting between them. CDR3 nucleotide sequence: TGTGCCAGCAGCCAAGACTGGGGGGCCGGAAACACCATATATTTT. Protein: CASSQDWGAGNTIYF.

This sequence joins TRBV7-8 and TRBJ1-4; D uncertain. The V and J ends lost 2 bases and 4 bases respectively, with 8 bases between them. Germline V gene sequence: CDR1 SGHVS, CDR2 FQNEAQ. The CDR3 loop spans 14 amino acids. Here the CDR3 DNA reads TGTGCCAGCAGCTTATACCGGGTTAATGAAAAACTGTTTTTT. This codes for CASSLYRVNEKLFF.

The chain carries TRBV5-1 and TRBJ2-1; D is undetermined. CDR3 length equals 13 residues. From germline, CDR1 is SGHRS and CDR2 YFSETQ. Between the trimmed V and J ends, which lost 0 bases and 6 bases, there was a span of 7 bases. The CDR3 sequence: CASSLASGNEQFF. In DNA form, the CDR3 reads TGCGCCAGCAGCTTGGCCTCCGGCAATGAGCAGTTCTTC.